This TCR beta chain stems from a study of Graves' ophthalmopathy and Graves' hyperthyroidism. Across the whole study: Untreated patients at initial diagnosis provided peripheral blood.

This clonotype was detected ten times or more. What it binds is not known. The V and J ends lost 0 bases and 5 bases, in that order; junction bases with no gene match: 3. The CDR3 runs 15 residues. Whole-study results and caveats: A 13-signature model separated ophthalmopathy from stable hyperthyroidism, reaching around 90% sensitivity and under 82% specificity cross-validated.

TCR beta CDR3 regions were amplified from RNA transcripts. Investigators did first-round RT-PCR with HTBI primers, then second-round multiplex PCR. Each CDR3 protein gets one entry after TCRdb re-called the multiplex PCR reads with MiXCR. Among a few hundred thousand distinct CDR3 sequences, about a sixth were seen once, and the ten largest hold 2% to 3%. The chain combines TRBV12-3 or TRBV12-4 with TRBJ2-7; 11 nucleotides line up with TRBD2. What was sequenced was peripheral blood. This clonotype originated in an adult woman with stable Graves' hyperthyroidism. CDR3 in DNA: TGTGCCAGCAGTTTAGCTAGCGGGAGGGCCGACGAGCAGTACTTC. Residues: CASSLASGRADEQYF.